Shown below are 18 T cell receptor beta chains from a single sample sequenced in a study of blood T cell repertoires in COVID-19. TCRdb's copy holds only in-frame clones and misses some; the assay was immunoSEQ multiplex PCR. The sample has more than 110,000 clones, roughly 85% seen once; the top ten hold 3% to 4.5%. Sequencing input: peripheral blood. Receptors originate from a man in his fifties or sixties with acute or convalescent COVID-19.

The CDR3 reads CASSPGQTRETQYF. The CDR3 DNA sequence: TGTGCCAGCTCACCGGGACAAACCCGAGAGACCCAGTACTTC. The J gene is TRBJ2-5, the V gene TRBV18; TRBD1 is a possible D gene (6 bases). Germline assignment: CDR1 KGHSH and CDR2 LQKENI. V lost 3 bases and J lost 4, with 12 bases in between. The CDR3 extends over 14 amino acids.

The gene calls are TRBV5-1 and TRBJ1-6; 8 positions match TRBD1. The CDR3 loop spans 15 amino acids. V lost 0 bases and J lost 10; bases outside the gene matches: 6. Germline loops: CDR1 SGHRS, CDR2 YFSETQ. CDR3 DNA sequence: TGCGCCAGCAGCTTGGGGACAGGGATCAGCTCACCCCTCCACTTT. Translation gives CASSLGTGISSPLHF.

The rearrangement uses TRBV11-2 and TRBJ1-1; 8 nucleotides match TRBD1. Per the germline V gene, CDR1 is SGHAT and CDR2 is FQNNGV. The CDR3 covers 14 residues. With V trimmed by 4 bases and J by 3 bases, 4 bases remained unmatched. The CDR3 coding sequence is TGTGCCAGCAGCTATTTACAGGGGGACACTGAAGCTTTCTTT. It encodes CASSYLQGDTEAFF. The full variable domain, completed using reference TRBV11-2 and TRBJ1-1, is EAGVAQSPRYKIIEKRQSVAFWCNPISGHATLYWYQQILGQGPKLLIQFQNNGVVDDSQLPKDRFSAERLKGVDSTLKIQPAKLEDSAVYLCASSYLQGDTEAFFGQGTRLTVV.

This sequence joins TRBV3-1 (or the pseudogene TRBV3-2) and TRBJ2-7; D is possibly TRBD1 (6 bases). In germline, CDR1 is LGHDT, CDR2 YNNKEL (reference sequence). This CDR3 contains 15 residues. Trimming took off 0 bases at V and 2 bases at J, with 11 bases between the two ends. The CDR3 sequence: CASSQEGTITYEQYF. Here the CDR3 DNA reads TGTGCCAGCAGCCAAGAAGGGACAATTACCTACGAGCAGTACTTC.

The CDR3 protein is CASSWDTGGEKLFF. As DNA, the CDR3 is TGTGCCAGCAGTTGGGACACGGGAGGTGAAAAACTGTTTTTT. The chain couples TRBV6-6 to TRBJ1-4, with D perhaps TRBD1 (6 bases). The CDR3 loop spans 14 amino acids. Germline V CDR1 and CDR2: MNHNY, SVGAGI (reference sequence). Trimming pared 4 bases from V and 7 bases from J, leaving 13 bases between.

V gene TRBV11-2 combines with J gene TRBJ1-2; 8 nucleotides align to TRBD1. Trimming at V came to 5 bases and at J to 4 bases, leaving 3 bases not matched to a gene. The germline gives CDR1 SGHAT, CDR2 FQNNGV. This CDR3 has 13 amino acids. In nucleotides, the CDR3 is TGTGCCAGCAGCACGACAGGGGCCTATGGCTACACCTTC. Protein sequence: CASSTTGAYGYTF.

V is TRBV5-1 and J is TRBJ2-2; the match to TRBD1 covers 9 bases. V was pared by 5 bases and J by 8 bases, with 4 bases of the junction left unmatched. The CDR3 consists of 13 residues. Germline V gene lookup returns CDR1 SGHRS and CDR2 YFSETQ. In DNA form, the CDR3 reads TGCGCCAGCAGTCGGGACAGGGAAGGGGAGCTGTTTTTT. Residues: CASSRDREGELFF.

CDR3: CASPPVDREGDTQYF. The CDR3 nucleotides read TGTGCCAGCCCCCCGGTGGACCGGGAGGGAGATACGCAGTATTTT. The V gene is TRBV28, the J gene TRBJ2-3; 8 bases agree with TRBD2. Per germline, CDR1 MDHEN and CDR2 SYDVKM. This CDR3 spans 15 amino acids. Unmatched junction bases numbered 12, after V lost 8 bases and J lost 5 bases.

The chain uses TRBV7-2 and TRBJ2-7; no firm D call. In germline, CDR1 is SGHTA, CDR2 FQGNSA. The germline V and J ends were trimmed by 0 bases and 1 base, with 13 bases remaining between them. The CDR3 totals 16 residues. The CDR3 DNA sequence: TGTGCCAGCAGCTTAGCTGCGCCCCTAGGATCCTACGAGCAGTACTTC. This gives the protein CASSLAAPLGSYEQYF. Filled out from reference TRBV7-2 and TRBJ2-7, the complete variable domain reads GAGVSQSPSNKVTEKGKDVELRCDPISGHTALYWYRQSLGQGLEFLIYFQGNSAPDKSGLPSDRFSAERTGGSVSTLTIQRTQQEDSAVYLCASSLAAPLGSYEQYFGPGTRLTVT.

This chain connects TRBV6-1 to TRBJ2-2, with 16 nucleotides matching TRBD2. Germline CDR1 MNHNS, CDR2 SASEGT. CDR3 size: 19 residues. After removal of 3 bases from V and 4 bases from J, the junction contained 8 bases not matched to a gene. The CDR3 DNA follows: TGTGCCAGCAGTGACCCGGGGACTAGCGGGAGGGTTGGCACCGGGGAGCTGTTTTTT. Amino acid sequence: CASSDPGTSGRVGTGELFF.

This chain connects TRBV19 to TRBJ2-7, with 8 bases that match TRBD1. Losses at the gene ends were 7 bases for V and 3 bases for J; bases not matched to a gene: 2. Germline V gene sequence: CDR1 LNHDA, CDR2 SQIVND (reference sequence). The CDR3 spans 12 residues. CDR3 bases: TGTGCCAGTACCGGGACAGGCTACGAGCAGTACTTC. This gives the protein CASTGTGYEQYF.

The gene calls are TRBV5-5 and TRBJ2-3, with D maybe TRBD1 (5 bases). Trimming took 4 bases from V and 2 from J, leaving 11 bases between them. The CDR3 covers 14 residues. CDR1 is SGHKS, CDR2 YYEKEE, per germline (reference sequence). This CDR3 reads CASSVSQDTDTQYF. CDR3 coding DNA: TGTGCCAGCAGCGTGTCACAGGACACAGATACGCAGTATTTT.

This chain uses TRBV28 with TRBJ2-7, with 7 bases matching TRBD2. Germline V CDR1 and CDR2: MDHEN, SYDVKM. The CDR3 runs 13 residues. V lost 6 bases to trimming and J lost 2 bases; unmatched junction nucleotides: 4. DNA of the CDR3: TGTGCCAGCAGAGGGACTACCACCTACGAGCAGTACTTC. It encodes CASRGTTTYEQYF.

This rearrangement joins TRBV11-3 to TRBJ2-3; 9 nucleotides align to TRBD1. This CDR3 is built from 13 residues. V lost 5 bases and J lost 11; bases outside the gene matches: 8. CDR1 and CDR2 (germline): SGHNT, YENEEA. The CDR3 coding sequence is TGTGCCAGCAGCGAGACACAGGGGGCTGAGCAGTATTTT. This sequence encodes CASSETQGAEQYF. Full variable domain (rest looked up from reference TRBV11-3 and TRBJ2-3): EAGVVQSPRYKIIEKKQPVAFWCNPISGHNTLYWYLQNLGQGPELLIRYENEEAVDDSQLPKDRFSAERLKGVDSTLKIQPAELGDSAVYLCASSETQGAEQYFGPGTRLTVL.

The rearrangement links TRBV28 to TRBJ1-2; TRBD1 agrees at 7 bases. There are 17 residues in the CDR3. CDR1 and CDR2 from the germline V gene are MDHEN and SYDVKM. With V trimmed by 6 bases and J by 1 base, 14 bases remained unmatched. CDR3 DNA sequence: TGTGCCAGCAGGGTTACACTCCTTAGACAGGGTAACTATGGCTACACCTTC. Translating gives CASRVTLLRQGNYGYTF.

The chain employs TRBV5-8 and TRBJ1-3; no firm D call. Trimming left V 0 bases short and J 2 bases short, with 6 bases between. Per germline, CDR1 SGHTS and CDR2 YDEGEE. The CDR3 contains 14 residues. CDR3 residues: CASSLGQPGNTIYF. The CDR3, as DNA: TGTGCCAGCAGCTTGGGACAACCTGGAAACACCATATATTTT.

This chain links TRBV24-1 with TRBJ1-1, with TRBD1 matching 10 bases. Germline V gene sequence: CDR1 KGHDR, CDR2 SFDVKD. CDR3 length: 16 residues. Germline trimming cut 2 bases from V and 4 bases from J; bases unmatched to any gene: 6. The CDR3 DNA is TGTGCCACCAGTGATTCCAGACAGGGGGCAGGCACTGAAGCTTTCTTT. Translating gives CATSDSRQGAGTEAFF.

The rearrangement uses TRBV25-1 and TRBJ2-1; 8 bases line up with TRBD1. V lost 5 bases to trimming and J lost 9 bases; unmatched junction nucleotides: 6. The germline V gene has CDR1 MGHDK and CDR2 SYGVNS. This CDR3 has 13 residues. CDR3 amino acids: CASSLQGGGEQFF. CDR3 in DNA: TGTGCCAGCAGTCTACAGGGGGGAGGTGAGCAGTTCTTC.